These 32 T cell receptor beta chains originate from one sample sequenced in a study of T cells in Graves' hyperthyroidism and ophthalmopathy (dated by TCRdb to between 2017 and 2020). Library preparation employed multiplex PCR. The data were produced on an Illumina HiSeq 2000. TCR beta CDR3 regions were amplified from RNA transcripts. For the first round of RT-PCR on the TCR CDR3, the HTBI primer set was used together with the Qiagen OneStep RT-PCR kit. TCRdb trimmed the raw reads at Q25, called clones with MiXCR and kept productive beta chains. All rows with the same CDR3 protein become a single entry with the most common DNA and genes. The sample table contains around 520,000 distinct CDR3 sequences; only one count was recorded for 24% of them. The biggest ten clones account for about 11% of the sample. Sequencing was carried out using blood. These receptors came from a woman in her 30s with Graves' ophthalmopathy.

This clonotype has a count of ten or more. This rearrangement joins TRBV6-2 or TRBV6-3 to TRBJ2-7, with D unclear. Germline V gives CDR1 MNHEY, CDR2 SVGEGT. The CDR3 totals 13 residues. Trimming cost V 10 bases and J 2 bases, with 15 bases left between them. The CDR3 DNA reads TGTGCCACACGGTACACAGAGACCTACGAGCAGTACTTC. Protein sequence: CATRYTETYEQYF.

Points on this clonotype: The junction shows a germline mismatch at one end, possibly a read error. The chain has TRBV2 and TRBJ1-1; D is ambiguous. The CDR3 extends over 11 amino acids. CDR1 and CDR2 from the germline V gene are SNHLY and FYNNEI. In DNA, the CDR3 is TGTGCCAGCTTCGGAGGCACTAAAGCTTTCTTT. It is translated as CASFGGTKAFF.

This clonotype has a count of ten or more. The chain couples TRBV19 to TRBJ1-5; no reliable D call. Germline CDR1 LNHDA, CDR2 SQIVND (reference sequence). The CDR3 has 16 residues. Trimming pared 0 bases from V and 0 bases from J, leaving 9 bases between. CDR3 in DNA: TGTGCCAGTAGTATAGATAACGGATATAGCAATCAGCCCCAGCATTTT. It encodes CASSIDNGYSNQPQHF.

In its sample, this clonotype was seen many times. The V gene is TRBV18, the J gene TRBJ1-3, with D possibly matching TRBD1 (5 bases). CDR1 and CDR2 (germline): KGHSH, LQKENI. V lost 1 base and J 2 bases, leaving 9 bases between the germline ends. The CDR3 consists of 15 residues. The CDR3 reads CASSPQGSAGNTIYF. The CDR3 DNA reads as TGTGCCAGCTCACCACAGGGGTCTGCTGGAAACACCATATATTTT. Full variable domain (outside the CDR3, taken from reference TRBV18 and TRBJ1-3): NAGVMQNPRHLVRRRGQEARLRCSPMKGHSHVYWYRQLPEEGLKFMVYLQKENIIDESGMPKERFSAEFPKEGPSILRIQQVVRGDSAAYFCASSPQGSAGNTIYFGEGSWLTVV.

Many counts were recorded for this clonotype. The rearrangement joins TRBV11-1 to TRBJ1-2; weak D call: TRBD1 (6 bases). Per germline, CDR1 SGHAT and CDR2 FQDESV (reference sequence). V gave up 10 bases and J gave up 0 bases, with 24 bases separating them. The length of the CDR3 is 17 residues. CDR3 nucleotide sequence: TGTGCCACCGACAAAGGACAGAACCTCCCTTCTAACTATGGCTACACCTTC. Translated: CATDKGQNLPSNYGYTF.

Points on this clonotype: The CDR3 carries no conserved terminal phenylalanine or tryptophan, so it likely arises from a read error. V is TRBV2 and J is TRBJ1-1, with TRBD1 identical over 9 bases. With V trimmed by 10 bases and J by 1 base, 7 bases remained unmatched. Germline values: CDR1 SNHLY, CDR2 FYNNEI. The CDR3 runs to 14 residues. DNA for the CDR3: TGTGCCACGCGACAGGGGGAGGGGAACACTGAAGCTTTCTAT. It encodes CATRQGEGNTEAFY.

This clonotype has ten or more counts. The CDR3 DNA sequence: TGTGCCAGCAGCTTATCCTATACAGGGGTCAACACTGAAGCTTTCTTT. Protein sequence: CASSLSYTGVNTEAFF. The chain employs TRBV11-3 and TRBJ1-1, with 7 bases that match TRBD1. Germline trimming cut 2 bases from V and 2 bases from J; bases unmatched to any gene: 8. In germline, CDR1 is SGHNT, CDR2 YENEEA. This CDR3 is built from 16 residues.

This clonotype was counted between two and nine times. The J gene is TRBJ1-1, the V gene TRBV7-2; D is uncertain. The CDR3 loop spans 14 amino acids. Looked up from germline, CDR1 is SGHTA and CDR2 is FQGNSA. The ends were cut back, 5 bases at V and 1 base at J, with 11 bases in the middle. The CDR3 reads CASSPIAGNTEAFF. The DNA of the CDR3 is TGTGCCAGCAGCCCTATCGCCGGGAACACTGAAGCTTTCTTT.

Many counts were recorded for this clonotype. The V call is TRBV7-6, the J call TRBJ2-7; 8 positions agree with TRBD2. Per the germline V gene, CDR1 is SGHVS and CDR2 is FNYEAQ. V lost 3 bases to trimming and J lost 3 bases; unmatched junction nucleotides: 7. The length of the CDR3 is 15 residues. CDR3 DNA sequence: TGTGCCAGCAGCTTGGGTGCTAGCGGGCTCTACGAGCAGTACTTC. Protein product: CASSLGASGLYEQYF.

This clonotype has a count of ten or more. The chain is built from TRBV27 and TRBJ1-5, with a tentative D call TRBD1 (5 bases). The CDR3 spans 16 residues. The V gene's germline CDR1 is MNHEY and CDR2 SMNVEV (reference sequence). Trimming took 5 bases from V and 3 from J, leaving 17 bases between them. The CDR3 DNA reads TGTGCCAGCAGTCCAATCCAGGGAATAGACAATCAGCCCCAGCATTTT. Protein sequence: CASSPIQGIDNQPQHF.

The chain recombines TRBV6-1 with TRBJ1-2; D gene ambiguous. The CDR3 sequence is 15 residues long. The germline gives CDR1 MNHNS, CDR2 SASEGT. Trimming took off 2 bases at V and 3 bases at J, with 13 bases between the two ends. The DNA of the CDR3 is TGTGCCAGCAGTGAACTTGGGTTATCAGACTATGGCTACACCTTC. Translated, it gives CASSELGLSDYGYTF.

This clonotype was counted a few times. The rearrangement uses TRBV30 and TRBJ2-7; 7 nucleotides match TRBD1. The V gene's germline CDR1 is GTSNPN and CDR2 SVGIG (reference sequence). The CDR3 sequence is 13 residues long. J gave up 3 bases and V 6 bases, and 8 bases lay outside the gene matches. The CDR3 DNA sequence: TGTGCCTGCAGTCGGGACAGCAACTACGAGCAGTACTTC. Amino acids: CACSRDSNYEQYF.

Many counts were recorded for this clonotype. The V gene is TRBV6-1, the J gene TRBJ2-7, with 7 bases lining up with TRBD1. The V and J ends lost 4 bases and 1 base, in that order; junction bases with no gene match: 7. Germline V gene lookup returns CDR1 MNHNS and CDR2 SASEGT. There are 15 residues in the CDR3. In DNA form, the CDR3 reads TGTGCCAGCAGTGTTCCGGGACAGTTATCCTACGAGCAGTACTTC. It encodes CASSVPGQLSYEQYF.

Ten or more counts support this clonotype. The chain combines TRBV6-2 or TRBV6-3 with TRBJ1-5; D gene unclear. CDR1 and CDR2 from the germline V gene are MNHEY and SVGEGT. The CDR3 is 14 residues long. Trimming removed 8 bases at V and 7 bases at J, with 18 bases between. This chain's CDR3 is CASGSRGVGQPQHF. The CDR3 DNA sequence: TGTGCCAGCGGTTCTCGGGGTGTGGGACAGCCCCAGCATTTT.

The V gene is TRBV4-2, the J gene TRBJ2-7; 8 bases align to TRBD2. J lost 4 bases, V lost 3 bases, and 5 bases had no gene match. The CDR3 loop spans 14 amino acids. Germline loops: CDR1 LGHNA, CDR2 YNFKEQ. The chain's CDR3 is CASSQEREWYEQYF. In nucleotides, the CDR3 is TGTGCCAGCAGCCAGGAGCGGGAGTGGTACGAGCAGTACTTC.

This clonotype was found many times. This may arise from a read error, as a much more abundant clone is one base away. The J gene is TRBJ1-1, the V gene TRBV6-2 or TRBV6-3; a weak D match, TRBD1 (5 bases). The CDR3 is made up of 15 amino acids. Germline V gene data show CDR1 as MNHEY and CDR2 as SVGEGT. V lost 2 bases to trimming and J lost 1 base, with 11 bases between them. The CDR3 DNA reads as TGTGCCAGCAGTTACGACATGGGGGGGAACACTGAAGCTTTCTTT. Translating gives CASSYDMGGNTEAFF.

The J gene is TRBJ2-7, the V gene TRBV7-8, with 7 bases identical to TRBD1. The ends lost 3 bases at V and 3 bases at J; junction bases unmatched: 8. The CDR3 is 15 residues long. Germline V lookup: CDR1 SGHVS, CDR2 FQNEAQ. CDR3 nucleotide sequence: TGTGCCAGCAGCTTCCCAACGACAGGGATCTACGAGCAGTACTTC. This codes for CASSFPTTGIYEQYF.

This clonotype was recorded many times. The chain couples TRBV19 to TRBJ2-7; TRBD2 matches 13 bases. The V gene's germline CDR1 is LNHDA and CDR2 SQIVND (reference sequence). The CDR3 is 14 residues long. Trimming took 3 bases from V and 7 from J; bases not matched to a gene: 3. CDR3: CASSIGTSGVEQYF. CDR3 DNA: TGTGCCAGTAGTATCGGGACTAGCGGGGTTGAGCAGTACTTC.

V usage is TRBV6-2 or TRBV6-3 and J usage is TRBJ1-5, with D maybe TRBD1 (6 bases). Germline-derived CDR1 and CDR2 are MNHEY and SVGEGT. The ends were cut back, 5 bases at V and 3 bases at J, with 17 bases in the middle. The CDR3 contains 16 residues. The CDR3 sequence is CASSGRGGPLNQPQHF. The CDR3 DNA sequence: TGTGCCAGCAGTGGCCGGGGGGGGCCCCTCAATCAGCCCCAGCATTTT.

This clonotype was counted at least ten times. The chain couples TRBV28 to TRBJ2-5; 10 bases map to TRBD1. Germline V gene lookup returns CDR1 MDHEN and CDR2 SYDVKM. V shed 5 bases and J 5 bases; nucleotides not matched to a gene: 11. The CDR3 is 16 amino acids. The CDR3, as DNA: TGTGCCAGCAGTACCCGGGACAGGGGTGCCAGGGAGACCCAGTACTTC. This translates into CASSTRDRGARETQYF.

This clonotype appeared a single time. A much bigger clone sits one base away, suggesting this may be a read error. The rearrangement uses TRBV11-2 and TRBJ1-5; D is undetermined. Germline CDR1 SGHAT, CDR2 FQNNGV. This CDR3 comprises 13 residues. The CDR3, as DNA: TGTGCCAGCAGCTTGGATAGCGCTTTGCCCCAGCGTTTT. Amino acid sequence: CASSLDSALPQRF.

The sample holds a few counts of this clonotype. The J gene is TRBJ2-7, the V gene TRBV12-3 or TRBV12-4; 8 positions match TRBD1. This CDR3 is 16 amino acids long. V trimming: 5 bases; J trimming: 2 bases; junction bases outside the gene matches: 11. CDR3 in amino acids: CASSAGQGPIPYEQYF. In nucleotides, the CDR3 is TGTGCCAGCAGTGCCGGACAGGGCCCGATTCCCTACGAGCAGTACTTC.

This clonotype has at least ten counts. The chain has TRBV12-3 or TRBV12-4 and TRBJ1-2; D is possibly TRBD1 (6 bases). The V end was cut by 4 bases, the J end by 6 bases, with 18 bases between. The CDR3 has 15 amino acids. CDR3: CASSSTGLAANGYTF. CDR3 nucleotides: TGTGCCAGCAGTTCAACAGGGTTAGCGGCTAATGGCTACACCTTC.

The rearrangement uses TRBV20-1 and TRBJ2-7; no reliable D call. This CDR3 is 15 amino acids long. The germline V and J ends were trimmed by 1 base and 0 bases, with 13 bases remaining between them. Germline-derived CDR1 and CDR2 are DFQATT and SNEGSKA (reference sequence). The CDR3 DNA follows: TGCAGTGCTAGAGGTCGAGGAGACCGCTCCTACGAGCAGTACTTC. The encoded protein is CSARGRGDRSYEQYF.

This clonotype has only a few counts. The gene calls are TRBV6-1 and TRBJ2-7, with a weak D call TRBD1 (5 bases). The length of the CDR3 is 14 residues. Deletions cut 6 bases from V and 7 bases from J, with 19 bases between. Germline assignment: CDR1 MNHNS and CDR2 SASEGT. CDR3 sequence: CASSTKTAFAEQYF. The CDR3 DNA sequence: TGTGCCAGCAGCACTAAGACAGCCTTCGCGGAGCAGTACTTC.

This chain's CDR3 is CASSRGSGYQETQYF. The CDR3 DNA sequence: TGTGCCAGCAGTCGGGGAAGCGGATATCAAGAGACCCAGTACTTC. The chain is built from TRBV6-2 or TRBV6-3 and TRBJ2-5; D possibly corresponds to TRBD2 (5 bases). Trimming took 5 bases from V and 2 from J, leaving 15 bases between them. The CDR3 runs 15 residues. Germline assignment: CDR1 MNHEY and CDR2 SVGEGT.

The table lists this clonotype with a few counts. The rearrangement uses TRBV6-5 and TRBJ1-2; D is ambiguous. The ends were cut back, 0 bases at V and 8 bases at J, with 10 bases in the middle. The CDR3 totals 13 residues. Germline loops: CDR1 MNHEY, CDR2 SVGAGI. The CDR3 loop is CASSYSSLGGYTF. In nucleotides, the CDR3 is TGTGCCAGCAGTTACTCTAGCCTGGGGGGCTACACCTTC.

V gene TRBV7-3 combines with J gene TRBJ2-2; D gene uncertain. Trimming left V 2 bases short and J 1 base short, with 5 bases between. CDR1 SGHTA and CDR2 FQGTGA come from the germline V gene. This CDR3 region has 14 residues. The chain's CDR3 is CASSLWGNTGELFF. The CDR3 bases are TGTGCCAGCAGCTTATGGGGGAACACCGGGGAGCTGTTTTTT.

This clonotype was found many times. V usage is TRBV6-5 and J usage is TRBJ1-3; D is possibly TRBD1 (5 bases). This CDR3 spans 17 amino acids. V lost 0 bases, J lost 4 bases, and 16 bases lay in between. Germline loops: CDR1 MNHEY, CDR2 SVGAGI. CDR3 coding DNA: TGTGCCAGCAGTTACTCCGGGACGCGGGGCTTCGGAAACACCATATATTTT. It specifies CASSYSGTRGFGNTIYF.

A single count supports this clonotype. The chain links TRBV12-3 or TRBV12-4 to TRBJ1-5; perhaps TRBD1 as D (6 bases). The V end was cut by 6 bases, the J end by 7 bases, with 16 bases between. CDR3 size: 14 residues. DNA for the CDR3: TGTGCCAGCAGGCTTGGACAGTCGGCCCAGCCCCAGCATTTT. This sequence encodes CASRLGQSAQPQHF.

This clonotype came up a few times. This chain connects TRBV12-3 or TRBV12-4 to TRBJ1-6; D possibly corresponds to TRBD1 (5 bases). The CDR3 has 16 residues. The V end was cut by 9 bases, the J end by 9 bases, with 24 bases between. CDR3 amino acids: CASKPTGTQSRSPLHF. The CDR3 nucleotides are TGTGCCAGTAAACCCACCGGGACGCAAAGTCGTTCACCCCTCCACTTT.

The J gene is TRBJ2-4, the V gene TRBV6-1; D possibly corresponds to TRBD1 (5 bases). This CDR3 spans 16 amino acids. Trimming took off 6 bases at V and 2 bases at J, with 17 bases between the two ends. Germline V CDR1 and CDR2: MNHNS, SASEGT. CDR3 bases: TGTGCCAGCAGCCCAAGGACACAACAAACCAAAAACATTCAGTACTTC. This translates into CASSPRTQQTKNIQYF.